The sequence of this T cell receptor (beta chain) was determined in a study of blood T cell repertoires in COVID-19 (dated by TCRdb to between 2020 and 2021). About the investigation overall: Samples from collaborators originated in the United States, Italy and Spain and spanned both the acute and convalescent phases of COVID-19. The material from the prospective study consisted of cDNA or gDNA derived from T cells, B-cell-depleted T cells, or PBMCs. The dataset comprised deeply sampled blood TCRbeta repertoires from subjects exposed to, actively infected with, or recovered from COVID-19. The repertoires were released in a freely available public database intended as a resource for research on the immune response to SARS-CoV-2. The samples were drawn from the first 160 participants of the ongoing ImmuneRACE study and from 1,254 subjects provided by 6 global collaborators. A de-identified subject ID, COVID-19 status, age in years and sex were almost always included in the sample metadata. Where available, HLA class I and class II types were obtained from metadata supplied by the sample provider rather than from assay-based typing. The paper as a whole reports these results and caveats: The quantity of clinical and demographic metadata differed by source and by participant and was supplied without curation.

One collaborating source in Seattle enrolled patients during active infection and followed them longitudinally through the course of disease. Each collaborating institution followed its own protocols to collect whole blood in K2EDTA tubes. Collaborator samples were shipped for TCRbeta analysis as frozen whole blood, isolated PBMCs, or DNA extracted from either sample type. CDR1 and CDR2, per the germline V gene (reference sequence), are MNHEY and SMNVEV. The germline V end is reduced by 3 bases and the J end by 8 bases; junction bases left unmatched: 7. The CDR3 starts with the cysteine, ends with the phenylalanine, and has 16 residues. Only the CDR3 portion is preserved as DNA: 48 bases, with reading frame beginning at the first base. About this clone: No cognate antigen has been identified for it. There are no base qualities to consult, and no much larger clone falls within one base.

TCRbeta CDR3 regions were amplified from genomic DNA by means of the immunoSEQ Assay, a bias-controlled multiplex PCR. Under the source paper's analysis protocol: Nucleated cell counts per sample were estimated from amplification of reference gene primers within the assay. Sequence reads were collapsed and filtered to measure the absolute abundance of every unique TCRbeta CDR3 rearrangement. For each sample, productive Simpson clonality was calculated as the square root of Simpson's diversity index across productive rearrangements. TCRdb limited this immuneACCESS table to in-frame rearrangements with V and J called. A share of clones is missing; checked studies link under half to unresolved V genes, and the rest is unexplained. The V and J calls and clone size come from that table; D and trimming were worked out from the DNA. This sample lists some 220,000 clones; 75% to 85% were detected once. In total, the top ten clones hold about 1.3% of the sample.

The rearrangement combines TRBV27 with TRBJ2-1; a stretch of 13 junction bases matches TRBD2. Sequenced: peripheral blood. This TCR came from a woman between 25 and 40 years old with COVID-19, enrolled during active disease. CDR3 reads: CASSFPRTSGSYEQFF. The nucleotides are TGTGCCAGCAGTTTCCCCAGGACTAGCGGGAGCTATGAGCAGTTCTTC.